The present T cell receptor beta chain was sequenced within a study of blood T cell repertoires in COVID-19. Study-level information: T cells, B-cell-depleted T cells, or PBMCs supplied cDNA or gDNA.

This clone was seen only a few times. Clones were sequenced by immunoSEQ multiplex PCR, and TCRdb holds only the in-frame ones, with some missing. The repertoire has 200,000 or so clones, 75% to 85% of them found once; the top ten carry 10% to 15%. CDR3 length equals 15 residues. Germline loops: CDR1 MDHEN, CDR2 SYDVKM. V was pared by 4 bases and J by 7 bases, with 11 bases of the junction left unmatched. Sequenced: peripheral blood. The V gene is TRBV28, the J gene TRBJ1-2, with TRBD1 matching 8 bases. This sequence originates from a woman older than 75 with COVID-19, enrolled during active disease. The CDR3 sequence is CASSSPGQVVRGYTF. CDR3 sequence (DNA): TGTGCCAGCAGTTCGCCGGGACAGGTCGTTCGTGGCTACACCTTC.